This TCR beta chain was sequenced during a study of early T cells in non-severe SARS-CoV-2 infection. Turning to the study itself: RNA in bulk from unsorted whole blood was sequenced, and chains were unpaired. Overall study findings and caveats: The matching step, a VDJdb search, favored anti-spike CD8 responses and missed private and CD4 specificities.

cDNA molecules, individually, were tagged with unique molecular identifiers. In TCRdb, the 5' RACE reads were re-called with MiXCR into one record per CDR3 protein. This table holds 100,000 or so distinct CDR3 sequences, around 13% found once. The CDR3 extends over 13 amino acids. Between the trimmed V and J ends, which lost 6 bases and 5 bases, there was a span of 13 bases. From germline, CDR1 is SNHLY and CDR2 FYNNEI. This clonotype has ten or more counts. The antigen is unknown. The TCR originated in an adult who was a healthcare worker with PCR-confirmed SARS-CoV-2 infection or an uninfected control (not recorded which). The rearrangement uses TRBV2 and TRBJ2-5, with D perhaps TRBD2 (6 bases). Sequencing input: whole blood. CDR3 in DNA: TGTGCCAGCAGATTAGGAGGGACGGAGACCCAGTACTTC. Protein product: CASRLGGTETQYF.